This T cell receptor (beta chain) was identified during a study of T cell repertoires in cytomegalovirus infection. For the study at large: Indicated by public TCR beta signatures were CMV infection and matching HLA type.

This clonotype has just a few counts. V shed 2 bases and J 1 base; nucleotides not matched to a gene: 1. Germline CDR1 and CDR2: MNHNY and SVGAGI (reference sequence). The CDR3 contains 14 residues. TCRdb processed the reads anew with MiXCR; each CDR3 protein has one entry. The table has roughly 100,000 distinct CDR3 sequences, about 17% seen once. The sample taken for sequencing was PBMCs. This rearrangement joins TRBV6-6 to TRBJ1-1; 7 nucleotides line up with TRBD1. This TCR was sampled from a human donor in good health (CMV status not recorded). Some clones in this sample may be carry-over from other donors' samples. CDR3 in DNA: TGTGCCAGCAGTTACCGGACAGGGAACACTGAAGCTTTCTTT. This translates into CASSYRTGNTEAFF.